One and the same sample provided the 6 T cell receptor beta chains below, sequenced in a study of T-cell reconstitution after alpha-beta-depleted transplantation in children. The TCRbeta library incorporated unique molecular identifiers. TCRdb analysed the PCR reads with MiXCR anew, one entry per CDR3 protein. The sample includes approximately 85,000 distinct CDR3 sequences, about 14% seen only once; the top ten take 25% to 30%. The starting material was PBMCs, mostly from graft donor cells, obtained 180 days after TCRalphabeta/CD19-depleted stem cell transplant. These receptors were taken from a male patient aged 2-9 years who had a stem cell transplant for acute lymphoblastic leukemia, so the T cells may come from the graft donor.

This clonotype was seen a few times. The chain recombines TRBV14 with TRBJ2-5; D is possibly TRBD2 (5 bases). The CDR3 consists of 13 residues. From germline, CDR1 is SGHDN and CDR2 FVKESK. V was pared by 6 bases and J by 6 bases, with 14 bases between. The CDR3 is CASRPGVAKTQYF. DNA for the CDR3: TGTGCCAGCAGACCCGGGGTAGCCAAGACCCAGTACTTC.

This clonotype showed up just a few times. CDR3 DNA sequence: TGTGCCAGCAGCTTCTCTATTTGGCGGAGCTCCTACGAGCAGTACTTC. As protein: CASSFSIWRSSYEQYF. The rearrangement uses TRBV7-8 and TRBJ2-7; no clear D gene. Between the trimmed V and J ends, which lost 3 bases and 0 bases, there was a span of 15 bases. Germline assignment: CDR1 SGHVS and CDR2 FQNEAQ. The CDR3 is 16 amino acids. The entire variable domain, with the rest obtained from reference TRBV7-8 and TRBJ2-7, is as follows: GAGVSQSPRYKVAKRGQDVALRCDPISGHVSLFWYQQALGQGPEFLTYFQNEAQLDKSGLPSDRFFAERPEGSVSTLKIQRTQQEDSAVYLCASSFSIWRSSYEQYFGPGTRLTVT.

V usage is TRBV7-6 and J usage is TRBJ2-5, with D possibly called TRBD1 or TRBD2 (5 bases each). The V gene lost 1 base and the J gene lost 9 bases, with 15 bases spanning the gap. Germline V gives CDR1 SGHVS, CDR2 FNYEAQ. The CDR3 covers 14 residues. CDR3 coding DNA: TGTGCCAGCAGCTTAGACGGCTATGGGGGACCCCAGTACTTC. Its protein is CASSLDGYGGPQYF.

This clonotype was detected a few times. The chain is built from TRBV6-2 or TRBV6-3 and TRBJ2-1, with 7 bases aligning to TRBD1. The CDR3 contains 15 residues. In germline, CDR1 is MNHEY, CDR2 SVGEGT. V trimming: 5 bases; J trimming: 3 bases; junction bases outside the gene matches: 7. The CDR3 DNA follows: TGTGCCAGCAGTCCCGGGACAGCTTTCTACAATGAGCAGTTCTTC. This sequence encodes CASSPGTAFYNEQFF.

There are a few counts of this clonotype. The rearrangement uses TRBV6-2 or TRBV6-3 and TRBJ2-7; weak D call: TRBD1 (6 bases). The V and J ends lost 5 bases and 2 bases respectively, with 10 bases between them. This CDR3 comprises 13 residues. The V gene's germline CDR1 is MNHEY and CDR2 SVGEGT. The CDR3 is CASSLRGPYEQYF. DNA for the CDR3: TGTGCCAGCAGTCTCAGGGGTCCCTACGAGCAGTACTTC.

This clonotype was recorded at least ten times. The chain is built from TRBV5-4 and TRBJ2-7, with 12 positions matching TRBD2. Losses at the gene ends were 4 bases for V and 6 bases for J; bases not matched to a gene: 8. CDR3 length: 15 amino acids. CDR1 SGHNT and CDR2 YYREEE come from the germline V gene (reference sequence). The chain's CDR3 is CASSPLAGGHGEQYF. DNA of the CDR3: TGTGCCAGCAGCCCTCTAGCGGGGGGGCACGGCGAGCAGTACTTC.